The entry that follows covers one TCR beta chain sequence. Its cognate antigen has yet to be identified. No base qualities exist here, and no much larger clone lies one base off it. The library was obtained by RT-PCR. The sequencing machine was an Illumina HiSeq 2500. The public reads were reprocessed in TCRdb via fastp at Q25 and MiXCR, keeping in-frame beta chains. All rows with the same CDR3 protein become a single entry with the most common DNA and genes. This sample has approximately 730,000 distinct CDR3 sequences in its table, and over 11% of those were observed once. Less than 7% of the sample is taken by the ten largest. The data were taken from a study of response to subunit inactivated influenza vaccine (dated by TCRdb to 2016 to 2019). In terms of the full investigation: Deep quantitative profiling of the T cell receptor repertoire was used in the study to follow responses to a trivalent subunit inactivated influenza vaccine. The research as a whole found: The authors proposed that each seasonal influenza vaccination may bring in only a limited number of new T cells.

The CDR3 measures 17 amino acids from cysteine to phenylalanine. Of the read, only the CDR3 DNA is kept; its 51 bases are in frame from base 1. This TCR was recovered from a man in his forties or fifties who received an inactivated influenza vaccine. Donor details come from another sample of the same person, matched by shared clones. The sample consisted of PBMCs from blood, taken 14 to 15 days before vaccination. This sequence uses TRBV21-1 and TRBJ1-1. TRBV21-1 is a pseudogene segment. The base sequence is TGTGCCAGCAGCGAAAGGGGAGGGGGGGTCATGAACACTGAAGCTTTCTTT. It specifies CASSERGGGVMNTEAFF.